The rows below give T cell receptor beta chains drawn from one sample of a study of a mutant IDH1 vaccine in newly diagnosed glioma. Data came from immunoSEQ multiplex PCR; TCRdb stores just in-frame clones and leaves some out. Of 25,000 to 40,000 clones listed, approximately 78% are singletons. These TCRs' antigens remain unknown. The source was PBMCs, collected from a glioma patient whose treatment included an IDH1 peptide vaccine. The receptors stem from a young man with glioma. Each CDR3 is given with its conserved first and last residue. The D gene is left open where the match is weak. Size is stated for part of the rows, as once, few or many counts, or as a class when the clone is expanded.

V	J	D	size	DNA	CDR3
TRBV19	TRBJ2-1	TRBD1	-	TGTGCCAGTACAGCAGGGACAGGTTACAATGAGCAGTTCTTC	CASTAGTGYNEQFF
TRBV14	TRBJ1-2	-	few	TGTGCCAGCAGCCAAGGTGGCAGGTACTATGGCTACACCTTC	CASSQGGRYYGYTF
TRBV10-2	TRBJ2-7	-	-	TGCGCCAGCGCCTCGGGACACGAGCAGTACTTC	CASASGHEQYF
TRBV30	TRBJ1-2	TRBD1	-	TGTGCCTGCCACAGGGGCGAAATTGGCTACACCTTC	CACHRGEIGYTF
TRBV27	TRBJ2-3	-	few	TGTGCCAGCAGTTTTCAGCGGGCCGCAGATACGCAGTATTTT	CASSFQRAADTQYF
TRBV5-4	TRBJ2-7	TRBD2	-	TGTGCCACTCGGCGGGAGGCTATTTCCCACGAGCAGTACTTC	CATRREAISHEQYF
TRBV27	TRBJ2-5	TRBD2	-	TGTGCCAGCAGAAAGACTAGCGGGGGAAGAAAAGAGACCCAGTACTTC	CASRKTSGGRKETQYF
TRBV7-2	TRBJ1-5	TRBD1	-	TGTGCCAGCAGCTTCGACGGGACAGGGGCTGATCAGCCCCAGCATTTT	CASSFDGTGADQPQHF
TRBV28	TRBJ1-5	TRBD1	few	TGTGCCAGCAGCCGACACAGGGGGGAGTGGAATCAGCCCCAGCATTTT	CASSRHRGEWNQPQHF
TRBV19	TRBJ1-1	TRBD1	-	TGTGCCAGTAGCGACAGGGGGCCTGAAGCTTTCTTT	CASSDRGPEAFF
TRBV29-1	TRBJ2-7	TRBD1	-	TGCAGCGCCTATGACAGGGGAGCCTACGAGCAGTACTTC	CSAYDRGAYEQYF
TRBV6-5	TRBJ2-7	-	-	TGTGCCAGCAGTTACTCCGCAGGGACGTACGAGCAGTACTTC	CASSYSAGTYEQYF
TRBV4-1	TRBJ1-1	-	-	TGCGCCAGCAGCCAAGTCGTCAGGGTGCGAGTTAACACTGAAGCTTTCTTT	CASSQVVRVRVNTEAFF
TRBV7-6	TRBJ2-7	-	-	TGTGCCAGCAGCTTCAGGGATACCTACGAGCAGTACTTC	CASSFRDTYEQYF
TRBV11-2	TRBJ1-1	-	-	TGTGCCAGCAGCTTAGGGGCCGCGGCGAACACTGAAGCTTTCTTT	CASSLGAAANTEAFF
TRBV9	TRBJ2-2	TRBD1	-	TGTGCCAGCAGCGTAGGAGGGCAGGGGGCATGGTTTAACACCGGGGAGCTGTTTTTT	CASSVGGQGAWFNTGELFF
TRBV5-4	TRBJ2-7	TRBD2	-	TGTGCCAGCAGCATAGACCCGGGGCTAGCGGGAGGCGCCGCCTACGAGCAGTACTTC	CASSIDPGLAGGAAYEQYF
TRBV19	TRBJ2-3	-	-	TGTGCCAGTAGTACCGAAGATACGCAGTATTTT	CASSTEDTQYF
TRBV5-1	TRBJ1-1	-	-	TGCGCCAGCACGCCGGGACACCAGACCCCAAATGAAGCTTTCTTT	CASTPGHQTPNEAFF
TRBV2	TRBJ1-6	-	-	TGTGCCAGCAACGGACAGCCGAATAATTCACCCCTCCACTTT	CASNGQPNNSPLHF
TRBV29-1	TRBJ2-4	-	-	TGCAGCGCTACGGGGGTATACATTCAGTACTTC	CSATGVYIQYF
TRBV7-2	TRBJ1-1	-	-	TGTGCCAGCAGCTTAGCCGAGCTAGAAGCTTTCTTT	CASSLAELEAFF
TRBV18	TRBJ1-3	-	-	TGTGCCAGCTCACCAACTTTTTCTAACTCTGGAAACACCATATATTTT	CASSPTFSNSGNTIYF
TRBV9	TRBJ1-1	TRBD1	-	TGTGCCAGCAGCGTAGGAGACAGGGAGGGAAACACTGAAGCTTTCTTT	CASSVGDREGNTEAFF
TRBV30	TRBJ2-1	TRBD2	-	TGTGCCTTAGATAGCGGGTACAATGAGCAGTTCTTC	CALDSGYNEQFF
TRBV10-1	TRBJ2-3	-	-	TGCGCCGCCAGCCAGGCGGGCACAGATACGCAGTATTTT	CAASQAGTDTQYF
TRBV2	TRBJ2-5	-	-	TGTGCCAGCAGAGATATAAGCGGCGCCCAAGAGACCCAGTACTTC	CASRDISGAQETQYF
TRBV5-1	TRBJ2-6	TRBD2	-	TGCGCCAGCAGCTTGGGAGGCGTATTAGCGGGAGGGGGCTCTGGGGCCAACGTCCTGACTTTC	CASSLGGVLAGGGSGANVLTF
TRBV5-1	TRBJ1-5	-	-	TGCGCCAGCAGCTTAACGGGAGGGGCCAATCAGCCCCAGCATTTT	CASSLTGGANQPQHF
TRBV6-1	TRBJ1-4	-	-	TGTGCCAGCAGTGGTGGGCGTTCAACTAATGAAAAACTGTTTTTT	CASSGGRSTNEKLFF
TRBV5-4	TRBJ1-1	-	-	TGTGCCAGCAGCGACGACACTGAAGCTTTCTTT	CASSDDTEAFF
TRBV2	TRBJ1-1	-	few	TGTGCCAGCAGACGGACAGACATGAACACTGAAGCTTTCTTT	CASRRTDMNTEAFF
TRBV5-4	TRBJ1-2	-	-	TGTGCCAGCAGCTTGGACCAGCACCGAGACTATGGCTACACCTTC	CASSLDQHRDYGYTF
TRBV5-6	TRBJ1-4	TRBD1	-	TGTGCCAGCAGCTTTTTCTCCGGGACAGTTAATGAAAAACTGTTTTTT	CASSFFSGTVNEKLFF
TRBV19	TRBJ1-1	TRBD1	-	TGTGCCACGACAGGGTCTACCACTGAAGCTTTCTTT	CATTGSTTEAFF
TRBV2	TRBJ1-5	-	few	TGTGCCAGCAGTCTACAGGGATATCAGCCCCAGCATTTT	CASSLQGYQPQHF
TRBV11-2	TRBJ2-7	-	-	TGTGCCAGCAGCTTGGTCAGGGTGGGTGAGCAGTACTTC	CASSLVRVGEQYF
TRBV5-1	TRBJ1-1	TRBD1	-	TGCGCCAGCAGCTTAGGACAGGGGGCTTACACTGAAGCTTTCTTT	CASSLGQGAYTEAFF
TRBV7-2	TRBJ1-5	-	-	TGTGCCAGCAGCTTAGCGGGACGGCTGCCTCAGCCCCAGCATTTT	CASSLAGRLPQPQHF
TRBV2	TRBJ1-4	-	once	TGTGCCAGCAGTGAAGCGATCGGGGGGCTAAGAGAAAAACTGTTTTTT	CASSEAIGGLREKLFF
TRBV4-3	TRBJ2-7	-	-	TGCGCCAGCAGCCAAGATCCAGGTTCCTACGAGCAGTACTTC	CASSQDPGSYEQYF
TRBV7-2	TRBJ2-7	TRBD2	-	TGTGCCAGCAGCTTAGAGGGACTAGCGGGTCGAGCCTACGAGCAGTACTTC	CASSLEGLAGRAYEQYF